This section outlines one T cell receptor (beta chain) sequence together with its context. Its antigen is still unknown. No clone much larger than this one lies a single base away; base qualities are absent. A single peripheral blood draw of about 116 mL on average was collected from each donor into heparinised tubes. Using a panel that included CD45RO, CCR7, CD25, CD127, CD95 and CD27, naive, central memory, regulatory and stem cell-like memory CD4+ T cells were sorted on a BD FACSAria II. Purity was above 98% for every sorted population. PBMCs were separated immediately by Lymphoprep density gradient centrifugation and were stained directly, without being cultured. Samples were stained and sorted in pairs, with one healthy donor and one patient per experiment, so that batch effects were minimized. All of the isolated RNA was reverse transcribed with the High Capacity cDNA Reverse Transcription Kit, so expressed TCRB transcripts were sequenced. Deep immunoSEQ sequencing was applied to naive, central memory and regulatory T cell samples, giving an average of around 3.4 million total reads per sample. Sorted cells were lysed in RLT buffer, and RNA was extracted using DNase-treated RNeasy Micro or Mini kits according to cell number. Each cell subset was processed on its own to prevent cross-contamination, while patient and healthy donor samples were processed together. Using the immunoSEQ multiplex PCR, TCRB sequences were amplified from cDNA into 87-bp fragments spanning the CDR3 region. The amplicons were sequenced using the Illumina HiSeq platform. The study's processing was this. Synthetic template baselines were used to correct PCR bias computationally, reads within Hamming distance 2 were collapsed together, and singletons that could not be merged were discarded. Reads were aligned against IMGT so that V, D and J genes, CDR3 length and insertions or deletions at six rearrangement sites could be assigned. Within each subset, clonotype counts were normalized to sorted cell number, and only after that were true diversity and Gini coefficients computed with the tcR R package. The overlap coefficient, calculated on TCRB nucleotide sequences, was used to quantify repertoire sharing. Out-of-frame TCRB sequences from naive cells were analyzed to stand in for the pre-selection repertoire. TCRdb re-hosts the immuneACCESS table, in-frame sequences only. Its copies lack some clones; in the studies checked, an unresolved V gene accounts for under half of them, and the cause for the rest is not known. V and J calls plus clone size are reproduced from that table; the DNA served to infer D and trimming. The sample table contains a few hundred thousand clones; only one count was recorded for approximately 15% of them. About 0.02% of the sample goes to the ten largest clones.

The CDR3 holds 16 amino acids from the cysteine to the phenylalanine. Only the CDR3 DNA is retained, 48 bases long and in frame from the first base. For CDR1 and CDR2, the germline V gene lists SGHAT and FQNNGV. At the junction V is shortened by 1 base and J by 1 base, with 11 bases in between. This sample was included in a study of beta chain features in type 1 diabetes (dated by TCRdb to the late 2010s). With regard to the full study: Patients and healthy donors did not differ in mean age, gender distribution, total cell number or subset yield. Naive and central memory subsets were obtained from all 30 or so donors, but regulatory and stem cell-like memory subsets were isolated from only 8 patients and roughly eight healthy donors. Across all samples, fewer than 110,000,000 sorted cells were examined, and cell number per subset correlated strongly with RNA yield. In the study, TCRB repertoires of sorted circulating CD4+ T cell subsets from recently diagnosed type 1 diabetes patients were compared with those of matched healthy donors.

Results and caveats for the whole study, not just this receptor: Type 1 diabetes patients showed a moderate but significant shortening of TCRB CDR3 length in all four CD4+ subsets. The naive, central memory and regulatory TCRB repertoires appeared to resemble one another more closely among patients than among healthy donors. Because cDNA rather than genomic DNA was sequenced, highly expressing activated cells could have been over-represented, although no difference in activation and CD3 levels was found between groups. Only small numbers of individuals were included in the HLA sub-analyses, which left unresolved whether HLA type had any influence on TCRB rearrangement. Patients with type 1 diabetes made fewer insertions and deleted more nucleotides at VDJ recombination sites, implying thymic rearrangement abnormalities. Shorter templates might have been favored by PCR, but patient and control samples were amplified and corrected together, so both groups would have been affected equally by any skew.

The sequence came from a young woman in good health. Recombination linked TRBV11-2 to TRBJ1-5; TRBD1 might be the D gene, on 5 matching bases. Sequenced input: naive CD4+ T cells from blood. Per the publication, the cell subset or site label means: true naive CD4+ T cells. CDR3 protein: CASSLGGSRSNQPQHF. In nucleotide form, the sequence is TGTGCCAGCAGCTTAGGGGGCAGTAGGAGCAATCAGCCCCAGCATTTT.